These 6 T cell receptor beta chains were sequenced from one sample in a study of cytomegalovirus exposure and HLA in healthy donors. Assay: immunoSEQ multiplex PCR; the TCRdb copy retains only in-frame clones and omits some. The table records about 64,000 clones, 92% of them present only once. The sequenced material came from PBMCs. The source is a woman between 18 and 29 years old in good health and CMV-seronegative.

The chain links TRBV6-1 to TRBJ2-3; 12 bases are shared with TRBD2. CDR1 MNHNS and CDR2 SASEGT come from the germline V gene. The J segment lost 3 bases and the V segment lost 3 bases, leaving 4 bases of the junction unmatched. CDR3 size: 16 residues. DNA for the CDR3: TGTGCCAGCAGTGACCTAGCGGGGGGGCTGACAGATACGCAGTATTTT. This translates into CASSDLAGGLTDTQYF.

This clone was observed a single time. The chain joins TRBV4-2 to TRBJ1-5; D call uncertain. CDR1 and CDR2 from the germline V gene are LGHNA and YNFKEQ. The CDR3 loop spans 14 amino acids. The V gene lost 2 bases and the J gene lost 15 bases, with 20 bases spanning the gap. CDR3 sequence (DNA): TGTGCCAGCAGCCAATCAGGCGACCGGTCTGATCGGCATTTT. This encodes CASSQSGDRSDRHF.

The rearrangement uses TRBV4-2 and TRBJ2-6; possibly TRBD2 for D (6 bases). The CDR3 consists of 19 residues. With 0 bases removed from V and 0 bases from J, the gap between germline ends came to 15 bases. Germline lookup yields CDR1 LGHNA and CDR2 YNFKEQ. The CDR3 DNA reads as TGTGCCAGCAGCCAAGATCGGGGGATTGGTATCTCTGGGGCCAACGTCCTGACTTTC. As protein: CASSQDRGIGISGANVLTF.

The V gene is TRBV6-5, the J gene TRBJ1-2, with D unresolved. Germline lookup yields CDR1 MNHEY and CDR2 SVGAGI. This CDR3 comprises 12 residues. V was clipped by 3 bases and J by 8 bases, with 10 bases between them. The CDR3 loop is CASSYFGGGYTF. For the CDR3, the DNA is TGTGCCAGCAGTTATTTCGGAGGGGGCTACACCTTC.

The V gene is TRBV30, the J gene TRBJ1-1; unclear D gene. This CDR3 has 16 amino acids. Germline CDR1 GTSNPN, CDR2 SVGIG (reference sequence). V was trimmed by 2 bases and J by 0 bases, leaving 16 bases between them. Written as DNA, the CDR3 is TGTGCCTGGAGTACGGGAAAAACGCACATGAACACTGAAGCTTTCTTT. It translates to CAWSTGKTHMNTEAFF.

The CDR3 region is CASSQEPSGDAYEQYF. The CDR3 nucleotides are TGTGCCAGCAGCCAAGAACCTAGCGGGGACGCCTACGAGCAGTACTTC. V gene TRBV4-2 combines with J gene TRBJ2-7, with 9 bases that match TRBD2. Germline V gives CDR1 LGHNA, CDR2 YNFKEQ. This CDR3 is built from 16 residues. V was pared by 0 bases and J by 2 bases, with 5 bases of the junction left unmatched.